One and the same sample provided the 10 T cell receptor beta chains below, sequenced in a study of early T cells in non-severe SARS-CoV-2 infection. Each CDR3 protein is one row after TCRdb ran MiXCR on the 5' RACE reads. The table has about 100,000 distinct CDR3 sequences, over 10% seen once; the top ten hold 2% to 2.5%. The sample taken for sequencing was whole blood. These receptors all stem from an adult who was a healthcare worker with PCR-confirmed SARS-CoV-2 infection or an uninfected control (not recorded which).

V is TRBV7-6 and J is TRBJ1-1, with no clear D. The CDR3 runs 13 residues. V was pared by 1 base and J by 3 bases, with 6 bases between. Germline V gene lookup returns CDR1 SGHVS and CDR2 FNYEAQ. The CDR3 DNA follows: TGTGCCAGCAGCTTAGAGCTGGACACTGAAGCTTTCTTT. This translates into CASSLELDTEAFF.

The table lists this clonotype with many counts. In DNA form, the CDR3 reads TGTGCCAGCACGGGTGGGGGGACTGAAGCTTTCTTT. Protein: CASTGGGTEAFF. V usage is TRBV6-6 and J usage is TRBJ1-1, with D possibly being TRBD1 (5 bases). Trimming stripped 7 bases from V and 5 bases from J, with 11 bases between. This CDR3 has 12 residues. The V gene's germline CDR1 is MNHNY and CDR2 SVGAGI (reference sequence).

The chain employs TRBV28 and TRBJ2-2, with D hard to call. Trimming pared 4 bases from V and 0 bases from J, leaving 3 bases between. The CDR3 totals 13 residues. CDR1 is MDHEN, CDR2 SYDVKM, per germline. The CDR3 reads CASSSPNTGELFF. The CDR3, as DNA: TGTGCCAGCAGTTCCCCGAACACCGGGGAGCTGTTTTTT.

A few counts support this clonotype. The V call is TRBV28, the J call TRBJ1-5; TRBD1 matches at 7 bases. V was pared by 6 bases and J by 0 bases, with 5 bases of the junction left unmatched. The germline CDR1 and CDR2 sequences are MDHEN and SYDVKM. The CDR3 contains 15 residues. CDR3 coding DNA: TGTGCCAGCAGGAAACAGGGGAATAGCAATCAGCCCCAGCATTTT. Residues: CASRKQGNSNQPQHF.

This clonotype has just a few counts. The CDR3 region has the DNA TGCAGTGCTAGAGATCCGGGGGAGCGGGCCGACAATGAGCAGTTCTTC. Encoded protein: CSARDPGERADNEQFF. V and J are TRBV20-1 and TRBJ2-1, with D maybe TRBD2 (6 bases). Germline CDR1 reads DFQATT; CDR2 reads SNEGSKA (reference sequence). Deletions cut 0 bases from V and 5 bases from J, with 17 bases between. The CDR3 runs 16 residues.

V and J are TRBV5-5 and TRBJ1-4, with D possibly TRBD1 on 6 matching bases. Per the germline V gene, CDR1 is SGHKS and CDR2 is YYEKEE (reference sequence). V was clipped by 0 bases and J by 7 bases, with 16 bases between them. The CDR3 is 16 residues long. This CDR3 is CASSLVARDIREKLFF. CDR3 coding DNA: TGTGCCAGCAGCTTGGTCGCCAGGGACATTCGTGAAAAACTGTTTTTT.

This clonotype has at least ten counts. This chain links TRBV18 with TRBJ2-5; D not resolved. The germline CDR1 and CDR2 sequences are KGHSH and LQKENI. CDR3 size: 11 residues. V lost 5 bases to trimming and J lost 2 bases, with 3 bases between them. CDR3: CASSEQETQYF. The CDR3 nucleotides are TGTGCCAGCTCAGAACAAGAGACCCAGTACTTC.

A few counts support this clonotype. The chain couples TRBV7-9 to TRBJ1-5; a weak D match, TRBD1 (5 bases). The CDR3 contains 14 residues. Germline values: CDR1 SEHNR, CDR2 FQNEAQ (reference sequence). The V end lost 5 bases, the J end lost 2 bases, and 10 bases lay between the germline ends. In nucleotides, the CDR3 is TGTGCCAGCAGCCAACGGGGGGGCAATCAGCCCCAGCATTTT. Protein product: CASSQRGGNQPQHF. Looking up the rest from reference TRBV7-9 and TRBJ1-5 gives the full variable domain: DTGVSQNPRHKITKRGQNVTFRCDPISEHNRLYWYRQTLGQGPEFLTYFQNEAQLEKSRLLSDRFSAERPKGSFSTLEIQRTEQGDSAMYLCASSQRGGNQPQHFGDGTRLSIL.

This clonotype was detected many times. This chain links TRBV7-2 with TRBJ2-7; D assignment may be TRBD1 or TRBD2 (5 bases each). V lost 5 bases and J lost 3, with 14 bases in between. Germline V gene sequence: CDR1 SGHTA, CDR2 FQGNSA. The CDR3 is 14 amino acids. The CDR3, as DNA: TGTGCCAGCAGCGTTAGAGGGACCGACTACGAGCAGTACTTC. It is translated as CASSVRGTDYEQYF. Drawing the rest from reference TRBV7-2 and TRBJ2-7, the complete variable domain is GAGVSQSPSNKVTEKGKDVELRCDPISGHTALYWYRQSLGQGLEFLIYFQGNSAPDKSGLPSDRFSAERTGGSVSTLTIQRTQQEDSAVYLCASSVRGTDYEQYFGPGTRLTVT.

This clonotype came up a few times. The chain links TRBV12-3 or TRBV12-4 to TRBJ2-3; perhaps TRBD2 as D (5 bases). V lost 6 bases, J lost 0 bases, and 19 bases lay in between. There are 17 residues in the CDR3. The CDR3 sequence: CASSLGRAAGSTDTQYF. DNA for the CDR3: TGTGCCAGCAGCCTTGGTCGGGCGGCGGGTAGCACAGATACGCAGTATTTT.